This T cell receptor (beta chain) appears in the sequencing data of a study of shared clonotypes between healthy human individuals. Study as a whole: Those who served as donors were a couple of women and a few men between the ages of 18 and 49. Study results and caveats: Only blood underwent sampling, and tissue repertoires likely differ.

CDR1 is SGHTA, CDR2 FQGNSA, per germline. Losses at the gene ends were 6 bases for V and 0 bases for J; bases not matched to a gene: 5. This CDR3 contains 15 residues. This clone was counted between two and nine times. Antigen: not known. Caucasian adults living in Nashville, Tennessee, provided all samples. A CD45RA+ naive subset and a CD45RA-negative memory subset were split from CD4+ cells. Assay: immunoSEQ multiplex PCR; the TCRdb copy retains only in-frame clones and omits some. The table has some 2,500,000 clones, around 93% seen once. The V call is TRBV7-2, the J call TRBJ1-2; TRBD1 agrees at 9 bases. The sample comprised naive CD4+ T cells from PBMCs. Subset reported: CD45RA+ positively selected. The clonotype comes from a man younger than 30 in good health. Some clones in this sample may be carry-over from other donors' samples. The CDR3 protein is CASSRDRAANYGYTF. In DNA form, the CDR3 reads TGTGCCAGCAGTAGGGACAGGGCCGCTAACTATGGCTACACCTTC.